Here is one T cell receptor (beta chain) with its context. The clone's antigen remains unknown. No base quality values were provided; no much bigger clone lies one nucleotide off. The CDR3 contains 16 residues, cysteine and phenylalanine counted. Just the 48-base CDR3 DNA is kept, in frame starting at base 1. Collaborating institutions collected whole blood in K2EDTA tubes following their own protocols. For TCRbeta analysis, collaborators shipped samples in one of three forms: frozen whole blood, isolated PBMCs, or DNA extracted from either of those sample types. TCRbeta CDR3 regions were amplified from genomic DNA using the immunoSEQ Assay, a bias-controlled multiplex PCR. In the authors' own workflow: The number of nucleated cells in each sample was estimated by amplification of reference gene primers within the assay. To quantify the absolute abundance of each unique TCRbeta CDR3 rearrangement, sequence reads were collapsed and filtered. Productive Simpson clonality was computed per sample as the square root of Simpson's diversity index over productive rearrangements. In TCRdb, the immuneACCESS table is reduced to in-frame sequences with V and J assigned. These tables do not hold every clone; where another copy was compared, an unresolved V gene accounts for under half, and the others remain unexplained. The V and J calls and clone size were taken over from that table, and D and trimming were inferred from the DNA. The sample records around 70,000 clones, 75% to 80% of which are singletons. 15% to 19% of the sample rests with the top ten.

These data originate in a study of blood T cell repertoires in COVID-19 (dated by TCRdb to 2018 to 2020). Regarding the complete study: Samples from collaborators originated in the United States, Italy and Spain and spanned both the acute and convalescent phases of COVID-19. The repertoires were made available in a free public database intended to serve as a resource for research on the immune response to SARS-CoV-2. Subjects who had been exposed to COVID-19, were actively infected with it, or had recovered from it provided the deeply sampled blood TCRbeta repertoires that made up the dataset. The prospective study material was composed of cDNA or gDNA derived from T cells, B-cell-depleted T cells, or PBMCs. The samples were drawn from the first 160 participants of the ongoing ImmuneRACE study and from 950 to 1,500 subjects provided by 6 global collaborators. Where available, HLA class I and class II types were taken from metadata supplied by the sample provider and were not determined by assay-based typing. Sample metadata almost always included a de-identified subject ID, COVID-19 status, age in years and sex. Broad study findings and their caveats: Clinical and demographic metadata were provided uncurated, with the amount varying by source and participant.

Source material: peripheral blood. This clonotype originated in a human donor in a cohort sampled during active COVID-19. The rearranged segments are TRBV21-1 and TRBJ2-7; the table's D call TRBD2 went unverified against the DNA. TRBV21-1 is marked as a pseudogene. The CDR3 reads as follows: CASSALKQRYFYEQYF. The nucleotide sequence reads as follows: TGTGCCAGCAGCGCCTTGAAGCAGCGGTATTTTTACGAGCAGTACTTC.